This TCR beta chain originates from a study of OX40 agonist ivuxolimab in advanced cancers. Comments on this clone: Its target is not known.

V was trimmed by 4 bases and J by 4 bases, leaving 10 bases between them. The CDR3 contains 13 residues. Germline CDR1 reads LNHDA; CDR2 reads SQIVND (reference sequence). Libraries were prepared by immunoSEQ multiplex PCR; TCRdb keeps only in-frame clonotypes and omits some of them. Among some 85,000 clones listed, around 90% were seen once. Whole-study results and caveats: Circulating CD4+ and CD8+ T cells showed clonal expansion by week 6 at 0.1 to 3.0 mg/kg.

The J gene is TRBJ1-2, the V gene TRBV19; perhaps TRBD1 as D (5 bases). Sequences were derived from CD4+ or CD8+ T cells sorted from blood, sampled in a trial of the OX40 agonist ivuxolimab. This TCR derives from an adult with an advanced solid tumor such as melanoma, head and neck, liver or kidney cancer. The CDR3 loop reads CASSSGTVYGYTF. The CDR3 nucleotides read TGTGCCAGTAGTAGCGGGACGGTCTATGGCTACACCTTC.